Sequencing of this TCR beta chain was carried out in a study of blood T cells in healthy people across ages. Study-level points and caveats: Older age coincided with a roughly linear decline in TCR beta diversity per million T cells.

A word on this clonotype: What it binds is unknown.

Per-sample yields of isolated PBMCs were at least 6.5 million. A sample-barcoded 5' primer and a J-beta primer mix were used in a second PCR of roughly 6 to 11 cycles. One entry per CDR3 protein, called by TCRdb with MiXCR from the 5' RACE reads. The data show about 680,000 distinct CDR3 sequences, 49% seen once. The CDR3 loop spans 16 amino acids. V was pared by 9 bases and J by 3 bases, with 21 bases between. Germline assignment: CDR1 MRHNA and CDR2 SNTAGT. The V gene is TRBV6-4, the J gene TRBJ2-4; the D is unclear. The sequence was collected from a woman aged 55-75 years in good health. The sequencing input was blood. CDR3 coding DNA: TGTGCCAGTTTGCCACCTCGGCAGTCTGGCAAAAACATTCAGTACTTC. Amino acid sequence: CASLPPRQSGKNIQYF.